Below, one T cell receptor (beta chain) is given with its context. Its target is unknown. Germline values: CDR1 LGHNA, CDR2 YNFKEQ. Trimming pared 0 bases from V and 8 bases from J, leaving 10 bases between. The CDR3 runs 14 residues. The data belong to a study of cytomegalovirus exposure and HLA in healthy donors. Overall study findings and caveats: Later analysis identified a missense DCLRE1C variant that was linked to TCR beta V- and J-gene trimming. Reports described diagnosis of cytomegalovirus status by the classifier as highly specific and sensitive.

It was with 60 Vbeta and 13 Jbeta primers that the PCR ran. Sequencing was performed with immunoSEQ multiplex PCR; in TCRdb, only in-frame clones are kept and a portion is missing. The sample lists over 150,000 clones; over 70% were seen once. Sequencing input: PBMCs. The origin of this receptor is a woman aged 30 to 39 in good health and CMV-seropositive. The rearrangement links TRBV4-2 to TRBJ1-4; no clear D gene. The CDR3: CASSQEGGREKLFF. Here the CDR3 DNA reads TGTGCCAGCAGCCAAGAAGGTGGGAGAGAAAAACTGTTTTTT.